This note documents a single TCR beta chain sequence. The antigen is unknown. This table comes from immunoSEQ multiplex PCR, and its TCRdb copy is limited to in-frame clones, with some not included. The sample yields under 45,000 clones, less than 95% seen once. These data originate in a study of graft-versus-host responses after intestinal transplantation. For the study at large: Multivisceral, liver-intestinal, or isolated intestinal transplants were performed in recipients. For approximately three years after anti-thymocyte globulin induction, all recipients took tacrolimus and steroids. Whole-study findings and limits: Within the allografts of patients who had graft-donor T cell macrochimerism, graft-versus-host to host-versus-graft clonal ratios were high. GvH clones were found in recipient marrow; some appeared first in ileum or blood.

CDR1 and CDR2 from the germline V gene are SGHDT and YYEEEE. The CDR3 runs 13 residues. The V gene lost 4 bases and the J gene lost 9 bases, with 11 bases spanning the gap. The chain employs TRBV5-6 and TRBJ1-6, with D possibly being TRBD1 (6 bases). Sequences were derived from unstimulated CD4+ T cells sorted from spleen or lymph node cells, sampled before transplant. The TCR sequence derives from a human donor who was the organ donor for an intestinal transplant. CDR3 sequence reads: CASSAWTASPLHF. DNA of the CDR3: TGTGCCAGCAGCGCGTGGACAGCTTCACCCCTCCACTTT.